Reported below is one TCR beta chain. Its recognized antigen is unknown. Base qualities are not recorded, but no much larger clone differs from it by a single base. At the junction V is shortened by 4 bases and J by 1 base; bases outside the gene matches: 0. The germline V gene specifies KGHSH as CDR1 and LQKENI as CDR2. Inclusive of the bounding cysteine and phenylalanine, the CDR3 is 14 residues long. CDR3 DNA only is kept here, 42 bases in frame from base 1. This entry comes from a study of blood T cell repertoires in COVID-19 (dated by TCRdb to the early 2020s). About the investigation overall: Samples from collaborators originated in the United States, Italy and Spain and spanned both the acute and convalescent phases of COVID-19. Where HLA class I and class II types were available, the types were taken from metadata supplied by the sample provider, not from assay-based typing. The dataset comprised deeply sampled blood TCRbeta repertoires from subjects exposed to, actively infected with, or recovered from COVID-19. Sample metadata almost always included a de-identified subject ID, COVID-19 status, age in years and sex. The prospective study material was composed of cDNA or gDNA derived from T cells, B-cell-depleted T cells, or PBMCs. The repertoires were released in a freely available public database intended as a resource for research on the immune response to SARS-CoV-2. The samples were drawn from two sources: the first 160 participants of the ongoing ImmuneRACE study, and 1,000 to 1,500 subjects contributed by 6 global collaborators. Study-wide conclusions, independent of this receptor: The amount of clinical and demographic metadata varied by source and participant and was provided uncurated.

TCRbeta CDR3 regions were amplified from genomic DNA by means of the immunoSEQ Assay, a bias-controlled multiplex PCR. Concerning the study's data processing: The number of nucleated cells in each sample was estimated by amplification of reference gene primers within the assay. Sequence reads were collapsed and filtered to measure the absolute abundance of every unique TCRbeta CDR3 rearrangement. For each sample, productive Simpson clonality was calculated by taking the square root of Simpson's diversity index across productive rearrangements. TCRdb retrieved this table from immuneACCESS and kept in-frame rearrangements only. Not all clones are present; in checked studies, unresolved V genes account for under half, and no reason is known for the remainder. That table furnishes V, J and clone size, whereas the DNA furnished D and trimming. This sample is represented by over 200,000 clones; around four fifths of them were singletons. The ten largest make up roughly 20% of the sample.

The collaborating institutions used their own protocols to collect whole blood in K2EDTA tubes. For TCRbeta analysis, collaborators shipped samples in one of three forms: frozen whole blood, isolated PBMCs, or DNA extracted from either of those sample types. The TCR comes from an elderly woman with active or convalescent COVID-19. The chain joins TRBV18 to TRBJ2-3; 9 nucleotides in the junction match TRBD2. The sequenced sample was peripheral blood. The DNA reads TGTGCCAGCTCACGGACTAGCGGCACAGATACGCAGTATTTT. Protein translation: CASSRTSGTDTQYF.